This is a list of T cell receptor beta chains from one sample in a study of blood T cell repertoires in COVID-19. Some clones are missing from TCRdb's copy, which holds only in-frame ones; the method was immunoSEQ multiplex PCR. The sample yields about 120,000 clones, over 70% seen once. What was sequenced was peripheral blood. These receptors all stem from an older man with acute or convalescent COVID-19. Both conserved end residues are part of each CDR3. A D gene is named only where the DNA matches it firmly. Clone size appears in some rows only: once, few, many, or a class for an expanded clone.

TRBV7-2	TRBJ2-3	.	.	TGTGCCAGCAGCACTAGACTAGACGCTAGCACAGATACGCAGTATTTT	CASSTRLDASTDTQYF
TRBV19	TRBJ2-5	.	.	TGTGCCAGTAGTATAGACAGGCAGGGGACCCAGTACTTC	CASSIDRQGTQYF
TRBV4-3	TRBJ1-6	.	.	TGCGCCAGCAGCCAAGGTGTACGCGAGGGATCACCCCTCCACTTT	CASSQGVREGSPLHF
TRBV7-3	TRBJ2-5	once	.	TGTGCCAGCAGCTCCTTAGGACAGAAACAAGAGACCCAGTACTTC	CASSSLGQKQETQYF
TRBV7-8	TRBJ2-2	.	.	TGTGCCAGCAGCTTCAGGGGAACCGGGGAGCTGTTTTTT	CASSFRGTGELFF
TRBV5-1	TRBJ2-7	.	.	TGCGCCAGCAGTGGGGGGGGCATCTCCTACGAGCAGTACTTC	CASSGGGISYEQYF
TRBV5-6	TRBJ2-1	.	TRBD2	TGTGCCAGCACCGACGGGACTAGCGGGAATGAGCAGTTCTTC	CASTDGTSGNEQFF
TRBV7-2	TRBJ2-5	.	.	TGTGCCAGCAGCTCCTTCGAGACCCAGTACTTC	CASSSFETQYF
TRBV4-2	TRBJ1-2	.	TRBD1	TGTGCCAGCAGCCAGCCCAACAGGGGTGATCTAAGAGGCTACACCTTC	CASSQPNRGDLRGYTF
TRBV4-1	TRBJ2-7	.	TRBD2	TGCGCCAGCAGCCCTAGCGGGGGGCTGTACGAGCAGTACTTC	CASSPSGGLYEQYF
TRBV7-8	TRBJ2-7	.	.	TGTGCCAGCAGCTTAGCCCAGTTGAACTACGAGCAGTACTTC	CASSLAQLNYEQYF
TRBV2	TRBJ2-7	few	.	TGTGCCAGCACCACAGCGAGCCTTCCGGGGGAGCAGTACTTC	CASTTASLPGEQYF
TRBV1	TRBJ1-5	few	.	TGCACCAGCAGCCAAGGCTACTGGCAGCCCCAGCATTTT	CTSSQGYWQPQHF
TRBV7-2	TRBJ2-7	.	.	TGTGCCAGCAGTAACTACTACGAGCAGTACTTC	CASSNYYEQYF
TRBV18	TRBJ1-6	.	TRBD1	TGTGCCAGCTCGGGGGACAGGGAAACCCTCCACTTT	CASSGDRETLHF
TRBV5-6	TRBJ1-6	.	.	TGTGCCAGCAGCCCTCCCGACGGACTTATCGATTCACCCCTCCACTTT	CASSPPDGLIDSPLHF
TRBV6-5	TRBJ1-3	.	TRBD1	TGTGCCAGCGAAAGGGACAGGGCTGGAAACACCATATATTTT	CASERDRAGNTIYF
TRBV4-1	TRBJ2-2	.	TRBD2	TGCGCCAGCAGCCAAGATGTCGGGGGGGGCGACACCGGGGAGCTGTTTTTT	CASSQDVGGGDTGELFF
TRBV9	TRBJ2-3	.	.	TGTGCCAGCAGCGCACAGGGAGCACCGGCAGATACGCAGTATTTT	CASSAQGAPADTQYF
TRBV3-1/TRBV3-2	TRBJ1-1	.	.	TGTGCCAGCAGTCGGGGTGGAGGGGACACTGAAGCTTTCTTT	CASSRGGGDTEAFF
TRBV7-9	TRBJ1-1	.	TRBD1	TGTGCCAGCAGCTCCTCAGACAGGGGGACGAACACTGAAGCTTTCTTT	CASSSSDRGTNTEAFF
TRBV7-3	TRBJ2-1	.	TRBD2	TGTGCCAGCAGCTTAAGACTAGCGGCCTACAATGAGCAGTTCTTC	CASSLRLAAYNEQFF
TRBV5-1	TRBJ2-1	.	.	TGCGCCAGCAGCGCGGGGACTGACTACAATGAGCAGTTCTTC	CASSAGTDYNEQFF
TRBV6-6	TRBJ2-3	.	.	TGTGCCAGCAGTTACTCGACGGGGGATACGCAGTATTTT	CASSYSTGDTQYF
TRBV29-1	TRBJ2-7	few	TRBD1	TGCAGCGTCGACAGGGCCAACGACGAGCAGTACTTC	CSVDRANDEQYF
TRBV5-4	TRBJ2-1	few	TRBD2	TGTGCCAGCAGCCCTTGGACTAGCCGAAGTGGGGATGAGCAGTTCTTC	CASSPWTSRSGDEQFF
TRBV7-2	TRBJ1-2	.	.	TGTGCCAGCAGCTCACAGGCCTCAAACCGCTACACCTTC	CASSSQASNRYTF
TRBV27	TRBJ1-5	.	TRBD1	TGTGCCAGTTCCGGGACAGGGGGGGAGCCCCAGCATTTT	CASSGTGGEPQHF
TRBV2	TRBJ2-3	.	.	TGTGCCAGCAGTGGCGGACCCTTACGGGGGCAGTATTTT	CASSGGPLRGQYF